This T cell receptor beta chain was retrieved from a study of cytomegalovirus exposure and HLA in healthy donors. Turning to the study itself: There were about 85 million unique TCRs (from HLA-typed donors) in an early data release.

As for this clone: Its antigen is currently unknown.

The PCR contained 60 Vbeta and 13 Jbeta primers. Here immunoSEQ multiplex PCR was the method, and the copy in TCRdb shows in-frame clones only, minus some. The repertoire holds approximately 190,000 clones, with roughly an eighth as singletons. Each donor was nominally healthy when sampled (though unrecorded immune exposures were likely). The V end was cut by 4 bases, the J end by 5 bases, with 7 bases between. The germline V gene encodes CDR1 SGHDT and CDR2 YYEEEE. This CDR3 is built from 12 residues. Study conclusions and caveats: Exclusion applied to some V segments, including TRBV6-2 and TRBV6-3, as they were indistinguishable. Researchers counted about 150 TCR beta chains as cytomegalovirus-associated.

The sequence came from a man in his fifties or sixties in good health and CMV-seropositive. The source material was PBMCs. The chain couples TRBV5-6 to TRBJ1-5; unclear D gene. CDR3 amino acids: CASSLQDQPQHF. The CDR3 DNA reads as TGTGCCAGCAGCCTCCAGGATCAGCCCCAGCATTTT.